This TCR beta chain was sequenced during a study of a mutant IDH1 vaccine in newly diagnosed glioma. On the study more broadly: The initiation of vaccination occurred 4-6 weeks after radiotherapy alone, or with temozolomide cycles.

Concerning this clone itself: Its specificity is not known.

TCRdb's copy holds only in-frame clones and misses some; the assay was immunoSEQ multiplex PCR. The sample includes tens of thousands of clones, 81% of them seen just once. Stated time point: week 23, last vaccination. Doses comprised 300 ug of mutant IDH1 20-mer peptide each, plus topical imiquimod. Sample: PBMCs, taken from a glioma patient whose treatment included an IDH1 peptide vaccine. The receptor comes from a woman between 40 and 55 years old with glioma. Some clones in this sample may be carry-over from other donors' samples.

CDR3: CASSDRVVLFF. Written as DNA, the CDR3 is TGTGCCAGCAGTGACAGGGTAGTTCTGTTTTTT. The rearrangement uses TRBV6-6 and TRBJ1-4; TRBD1 matches at 7 bases. Germline values: CDR1 MNHNY, CDR2 SVGAGI (reference sequence). This CDR3 is 11 amino acids long. V was pared by 5 bases and J by 14 bases, with 5 bases of the junction left unmatched.